The rows below give T cell receptor beta chains drawn from one sample of a study of T cell repertoires in cytomegalovirus infection. TCRdb processed the reads anew with MiXCR; each CDR3 protein has one entry. Among roughly 230,000 distinct CDR3 sequences listed, about 20% were seen once. Sequencing was done on a sample of CD8+ T cells from PBMCs. Receptor source: a human donor in good health (CMV status not recorded). Some clones in this sample may be carry-over from other donors' samples. CDR3s include the opening cysteine and the closing phenylalanine or tryptophan. D genes are given only for firm matches. Expanded clones are given a class, and other clones once, few, many or no size at all.

TRBV25-1	-	-	TRBJ1-1	CASSEKRGGKWNTEAFF	TGTGCCAGCAGTGAAAAAAGGGGTGGTAAGTGGAACACTGAAGCTTTCTTT
TRBV9	-	few	TRBJ2-3	CASSGYTTDTQYF	TGTGCCAGCAGCGGATACACCACAGATACGCAGTATTTT
TRBV6-5	-	many	TRBJ1-1	CASSYFGRTEAFF	TGTGCCAGCAGTTACTTTGGGAGAACTGAAGCTTTCTTT
TRBV28	-	few	TRBJ1-5	CASSLTPGGEYQPQHF	TGTGCCAGCAGTTTAACTCCCGGGGGGGAGTATCAGCCCCAGCATTTT
TRBV7-2	-	many	TRBJ2-5	CASSLGGSGRETQYF	TGTGCCAGCAGCTTAGGAGGGTCGGGCCGGGAGACCCAGTACTTC
TRBV7-8	TRBD1	many	TRBJ1-5	CASSLDWTGGPYSNQPQHF	TGTGCCAGCAGCTTGGACTGGACAGGGGGCCCATATAGCAATCAGCCCCAGCATTTT
TRBV28	-	few	TRBJ2-1	CASSFGGIDEQFF	TGTGCCAGCAGTTTTGGGGGTATCGATGAGCAGTTCTTC
TRBV28	-	few	TRBJ1-1	CASSPPGAGAATEAFF	TGTGCCAGCAGTCCCCCGGGGGCAGGGGCGGCCACTGAAGCTTTCTTT
TRBV7-9	TRBD1	-	TRBJ2-1	CASSQGNRGDYNEQFF	TGTGCCAGCAGCCAGGGTAACAGGGGAGACTACAATGAGCAGTTCTTC
TRBV7-2	-	few	TRBJ1-3	CASSLGTSSSGNTIYF	TGTGCCAGCAGCTTAGGGACATCTAGCTCTGGAAACACCATATATTTT
TRBV15	-	-	TRBJ1-4	CAAGGRNNEKLFF	TGTGCCGCCGGGGGTCGCAACAATGAAAAACTGTTTTTT
TRBV5-5	TRBD1	-	TRBJ1-6	CASSSRDSDSPLHF	TGTGCCAGCAGCTCCCGGGACAGCGATTCACCCCTCCACTTT
TRBV2	-	few	TRBJ2-7	CASSEERQSSYEQYF	TGTGCCAGCAGTGAAGAACGACAGAGCTCCTACGAGCAGTACTTC
TRBV27	TRBD1	few	TRBJ2-3	CASSFFTPGTGISTDTQYF	TGTGCCAGCAGTTTTTTCACACCCGGGACAGGGATCAGCACAGATACGCAGTATTTT
TRBV20-1	TRBD2	-	TRBJ2-3	CSARDARASGYTQYF	TGCAGTGCTAGAGACGCCCGGGCTAGCGGATATACGCAGTATTTT
TRBV7-2	-	many	TRBJ2-7	CASSLSAGSSSYEQYF	TGTGCCAGCAGCTTGTCGGCGGGGTCAAGCTCCTACGAGCAGTACTTC
TRBV7-9	-	-	TRBJ1-4	CASSLFSKEKLFF	TGTGCCAGCAGCTTATTCAGCAAGGAAAAACTGTTTTTT
TRBV19	-	once	TRBJ1-1	CASSIDPLGITEAFF	TGTGCCAGTAGTATAGATCCCTTGGGGATCACTGAAGCTTTCTTT
TRBV7-2	-	medium-sized	TRBJ2-6	CASSFIWSGANVLTF	TGTGCCAGCAGCTTTATCTGGTCTGGGGCCAACGTCCTGACTTTC
TRBV6-2/TRBV6-3	-	few	TRBJ1-5	CASSYPGPQHF	TGTGCCAGCAGTTACCCGGGGCCCCAGCATTTT
TRBV12-3/TRBV12-4	-	-	TRBJ2-7	CASSHRVHEQYF	TGTGCCAGCAGCCACAGGGTCCACGAGCAGTACTTC
TRBV7-2	-	many	TRBJ1-4	CASTTWGVAEKLFF	TGTGCCAGCACAACGTGGGGGGTAGCTGAAAAACTGTTTTTT
TRBV11-2	-	few	TRBJ2-3	CASSPSLTDTQYF	TGTGCCAGCAGCCCGAGCCTCACAGATACGCAGTATTTT
TRBV28	-	-	TRBJ2-1	CASSFWYEQFF	TGTGCCAGCAGTTTCTGGTATGAGCAGTTCTTC
TRBV12-3/TRBV12-4	-	-	TRBJ1-4	CASKSSATNEKLFF	TGTGCCAGTAAATCCTCAGCAACTAATGAAAAACTGTTTTTT
TRBV12-3/TRBV12-4	-	many	TRBJ1-5	CASSWGDSNQPQHF	TGTGCCAGCAGTTGGGGAGATAGCAATCAGCCCCAGCATTTT
TRBV9	-	-	TRBJ2-7	CASSVGEDSTTQYF	TGTGCCAGCAGCGTAGGAGAAGATTCTACGACGCAGTACTTC
TRBV12-3/TRBV12-4	-	many	TRBJ1-1	CASSFEVAGGAFF	TGTGCCAGCAGTTTTGAGGTTGCGGGAGGAGCTTTCTTT
TRBV10-2	-	-	TRBJ2-3	CAGGVSNQPQYF	TGCGCCGGAGGGGTCAGCAATCAGCCCCAGTATTTT
TRBV14	TRBD2	-	TRBJ2-5	CASSQTSGGRETQYF	TGTGCCAGCAGCCAGACTAGCGGGGGCCGTGAGACCCAGTACTTC
TRBV12-3/TRBV12-4	-	few	TRBJ2-3	CASSSSGPGDTQYF	TGTGCCAGCAGTTCCAGCGGGCCAGGGGATACGCAGTATTTT
TRBV28	-	-	TRBJ2-3	CASSLDGPDTQYF	TGTGCCAGCAGCCTAGATGGCCCAGATACGCAGTATTTT
TRBV7-9	-	-	TRBJ1-2	CASSLVPGGYTF	TGTGCCAGCAGCTTAGTACCGGGGGGCTACACCTTC
TRBV7-9	-	-	TRBJ2-7	CASSLEYRDYEQYF	TGTGCCAGCAGCTTAGAATACAGGGACTACGAGCAGTACTTC
TRBV28	TRBD2	-	TRBJ2-3	CASSLTLAGLTDTQYF	TGTGCCAGCAGTTTGACTTTAGCGGGGCTAACAGATACGCAGTATTTT
TRBV12-3/TRBV12-4	-	-	TRBJ1-5	CASTEQGSNQPQHF	TGTGCCAGCACCGAACAGGGTAGCAATCAGCCCCAGCATTTT
TRBV2	-	-	TRBJ2-3	CASSEGRTRNLDTQYF	TGTGCCAGCAGTGAAGGGAGAACTCGAAACCTGGATACGCAGTATTTT
TRBV20-1	-	many	TRBJ2-4	CSAPPVGTAVNIQYF	TGCAGTGCTCCCCCTGTAGGGACGGCTGTAAACATTCAGTACTTC
TRBV27	-	many	TRBJ2-7	CASSDTGTGLFEQYF	TGTGCCAGCAGCGATACCGGGACTGGGCTTTTCGAGCAGTACTTC
TRBV6-6	-	few	TRBJ2-7	CASSSGQVEQYF	TGTGCCAGCAGTTCGGGACAAGTCGAGCAGTACTTC
TRBV14	-	few	TRBJ2-5	CASSRTGTAQETQYF	TGTGCCAGCAGCCGCACCGGGACGGCGCAAGAGACCCAGTACTTC
TRBV10-3	TRBD1	-	TRBJ2-5	CAISELDRGRETQYF	TGTGCCATCAGTGAGTTGGACAGGGGAAGGGAGACCCAGTACTTC
TRBV7-9	-	few	TRBJ2-5	CASSRSETQYF	TGTGCCAGCAGCCGGAGCGAGACCCAGTACTTC
TRBV19	-	few	TRBJ1-5	CASSIQTYQPQHF	TGTGCCAGTAGTATCCAGACCTATCAGCCCCAGCATTTT
TRBV4-1	-	-	TRBJ2-5	CVSSKIELQETRYF	TGCGTCAGCAGCAAAATCGAACTCCAAGAGACCCGGTACTTC
TRBV7-3	TRBD1	-	TRBJ2-3	CASSPGTAFSTDTQYF	TGTGCCAGCAGCCCGGGGACAGCCTTTAGCACAGATACGCAGTATTTT
TRBV6-2/TRBV6-3	-	-	TRBJ1-1	CASKINGGNTEAFF	TGTGCCAGCAAGATAAACGGGGGGAACACTGAAGCTTTCTTT
TRBV2	-	-	TRBJ1-2	CASSELDSYNYGYTF	TGTGCCAGCAGTGAGCTGGACAGCTATAACTATGGCTACACCTTC
TRBV6-5	-	few	TRBJ2-3	CASSYSLGELDTQYF	TGTGCCAGCAGTTACTCCCTGGGGGAGTTAGATACGCAGTATTTT
TRBV6-2/TRBV6-3	-	-	TRBJ2-7	CAGSPIQGAYEQYF	TGTGCCGGCAGTCCCATCCAGGGAGCCTACGAGCAGTACTTC
TRBV11-1	-	few	TRBJ2-2	CASSLLQPNTGELFF	TGTGCCAGCAGCTTGTTACAGCCGAACACCGGGGAGCTGTTTTTT
TRBV4-1	-	few	TRBJ2-7	CASSQDVALAEQYF	TGCGCCAGCAGCCAAGATGTCGCGCTAGCCGAGCAGTACTTC
TRBV4-1	TRBD2	-	TRBJ2-1	CASSQDSRLAGSYNEQFF	TGCGCCAGCAGCCAAGATTCGAGACTAGCGGGGTCCTACAATGAGCAGTTCTTC